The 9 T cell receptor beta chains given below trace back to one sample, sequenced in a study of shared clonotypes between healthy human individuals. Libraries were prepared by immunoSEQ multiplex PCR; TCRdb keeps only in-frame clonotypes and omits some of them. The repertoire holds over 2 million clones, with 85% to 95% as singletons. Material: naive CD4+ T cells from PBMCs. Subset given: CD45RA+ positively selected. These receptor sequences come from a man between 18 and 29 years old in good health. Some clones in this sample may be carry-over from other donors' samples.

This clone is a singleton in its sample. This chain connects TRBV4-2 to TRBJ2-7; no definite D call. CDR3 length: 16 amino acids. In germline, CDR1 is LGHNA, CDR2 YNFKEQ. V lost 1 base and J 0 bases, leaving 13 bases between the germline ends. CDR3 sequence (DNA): TGTGCCAGCAGCCAAGTTATTGTCGGCCTCTCCTACGAGCAGTACTTC. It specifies CASSQVIVGLSYEQYF.

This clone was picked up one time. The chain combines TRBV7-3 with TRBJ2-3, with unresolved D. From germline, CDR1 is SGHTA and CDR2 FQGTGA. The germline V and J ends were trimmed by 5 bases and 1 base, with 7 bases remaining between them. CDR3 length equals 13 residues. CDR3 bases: TGTGCCAGCAGCCACGGAGGCACAGATACGCAGTATTTT. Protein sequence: CASSHGGTDTQYF.

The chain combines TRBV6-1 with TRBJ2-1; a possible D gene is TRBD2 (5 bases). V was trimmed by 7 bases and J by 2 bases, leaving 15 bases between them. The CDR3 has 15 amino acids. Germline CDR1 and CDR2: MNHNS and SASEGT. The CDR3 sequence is CASNRRVGAYNEQFF. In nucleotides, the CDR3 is TGTGCCAGCAATCGGCGGGTTGGCGCCTACAATGAGCAGTTCTTC.

In DNA form, the CDR3 reads TGCAGCGTTGGAAGTCCGGGGGCGAGGTCCTACGAGCAGTACTTC. Encoded protein: CSVGSPGARSYEQYF. The chain uses TRBV29-1 and TRBJ2-7, with D perhaps being TRBD1 or TRBD2 (6 bases each). Germline CDR1 is SQVTM and CDR2 is ANQGSEA. Trimming stripped 4 bases from V and 1 base from J, with 17 bases between. This CDR3 comprises 15 residues.

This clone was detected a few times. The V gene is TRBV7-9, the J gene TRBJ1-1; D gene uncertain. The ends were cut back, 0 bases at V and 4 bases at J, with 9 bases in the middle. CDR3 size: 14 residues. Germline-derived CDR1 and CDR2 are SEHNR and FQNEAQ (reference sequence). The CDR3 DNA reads TGTGCCAGCAGCTTAGCAGGGTTGGTCACTGAAGCTTTCTTT. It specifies CASSLAGLVTEAFF. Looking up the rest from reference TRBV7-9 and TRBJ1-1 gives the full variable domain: DTGVSQNPRHKITKRGQNVTFRCDPISEHNRLYWYRQTLGQGPEFLTYFQNEAQLEKSRLLSDRFSAERPKGSFSTLEIQRTEQGDSAMYLCASSLAGLVTEAFFGQGTRLTVV.

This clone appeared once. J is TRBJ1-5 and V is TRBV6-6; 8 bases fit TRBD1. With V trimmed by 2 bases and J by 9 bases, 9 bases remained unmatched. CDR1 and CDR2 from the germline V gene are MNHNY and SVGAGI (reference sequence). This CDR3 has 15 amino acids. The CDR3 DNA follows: TGTGCCAGCAGTTACGAGGGACAGGTGGGGGGGCCCCAGCATTTT. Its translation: CASSYEGQVGGPQHF.

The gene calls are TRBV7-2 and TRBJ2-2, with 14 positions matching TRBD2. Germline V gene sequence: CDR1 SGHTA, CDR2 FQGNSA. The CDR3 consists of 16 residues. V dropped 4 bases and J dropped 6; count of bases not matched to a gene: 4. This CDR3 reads CASSSRLAGGAGELFF. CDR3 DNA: TGTGCCAGCAGCTCCAGACTAGCGGGAGGGGCCGGGGAGCTGTTTTTT.

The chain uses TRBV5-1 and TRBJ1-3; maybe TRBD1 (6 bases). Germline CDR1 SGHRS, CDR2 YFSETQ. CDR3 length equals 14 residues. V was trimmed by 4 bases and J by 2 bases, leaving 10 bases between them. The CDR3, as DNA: TGCGCCAGCAGCGACGACAGGCCTGGAAACACCATATATTTT. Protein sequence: CASSDDRPGNTIYF.

The CDR3 here is CACRVGSNTGELFF. CDR3 nucleotides: TGTGCCTGCCGGGTTGGGTCGAACACCGGGGAGCTGTTTTTT. J is TRBJ2-2 and V is TRBV27; D is uncertain. This CDR3 is 14 amino acids long. Trimming removed 11 bases from V and 0 bases from J, with 13 bases in between. Germline V CDR1 and CDR2: MNHEY, SMNVEV (reference sequence).